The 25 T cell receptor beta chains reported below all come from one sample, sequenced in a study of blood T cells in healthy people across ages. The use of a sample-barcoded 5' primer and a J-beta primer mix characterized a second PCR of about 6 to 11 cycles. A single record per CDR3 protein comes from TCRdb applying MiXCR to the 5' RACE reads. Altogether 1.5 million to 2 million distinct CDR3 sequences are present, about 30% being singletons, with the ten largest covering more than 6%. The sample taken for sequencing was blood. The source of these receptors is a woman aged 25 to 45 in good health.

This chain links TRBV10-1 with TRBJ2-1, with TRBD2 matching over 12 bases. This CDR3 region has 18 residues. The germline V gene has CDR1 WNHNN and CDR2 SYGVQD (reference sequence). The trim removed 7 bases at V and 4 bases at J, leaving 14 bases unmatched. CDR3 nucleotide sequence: TGCGCCAGCAAACGGGGACTAGCGGGCTTCCCCCCGTACAATGAGCAGTTCTTC. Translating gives CASKRGLAGFPPYNEQFF.

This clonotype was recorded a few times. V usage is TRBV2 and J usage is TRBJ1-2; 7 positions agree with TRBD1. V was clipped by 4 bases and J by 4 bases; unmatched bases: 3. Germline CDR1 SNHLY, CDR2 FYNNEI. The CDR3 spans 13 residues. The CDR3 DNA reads TGTGCCAGCAGTGTTGAGGGGGCCTATGGCTACACCTTC. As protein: CASSVEGAYGYTF.

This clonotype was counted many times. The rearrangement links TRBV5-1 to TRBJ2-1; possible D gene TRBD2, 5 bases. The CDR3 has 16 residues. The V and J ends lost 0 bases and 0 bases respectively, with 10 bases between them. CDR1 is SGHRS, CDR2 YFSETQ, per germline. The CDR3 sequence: CASSLEAASSYNEQFF. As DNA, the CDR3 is TGCGCCAGCAGCTTGGAAGCGGCGAGCTCCTACAATGAGCAGTTCTTC.

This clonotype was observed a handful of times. The CDR3 DNA sequence: TGTGCCATCGGTCTCACGGACCCCTACGAGCAGTACTTC. Translation gives CAIGLTDPYEQYF. V and J are TRBV10-3 and TRBJ2-7; D is unresolved. CDR1 ENHRY and CDR2 SYGVKD come from the germline V gene. V lost 8 bases to trimming and J lost 2 bases, with 13 bases between them. The CDR3 contains 13 residues.

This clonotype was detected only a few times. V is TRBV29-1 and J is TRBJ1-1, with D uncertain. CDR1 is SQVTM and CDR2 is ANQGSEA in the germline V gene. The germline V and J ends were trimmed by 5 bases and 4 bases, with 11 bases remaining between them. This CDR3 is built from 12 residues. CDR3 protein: CSVRDGITEAFF. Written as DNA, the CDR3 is TGCAGCGTTCGCGACGGAATCACTGAAGCTTTCTTT.

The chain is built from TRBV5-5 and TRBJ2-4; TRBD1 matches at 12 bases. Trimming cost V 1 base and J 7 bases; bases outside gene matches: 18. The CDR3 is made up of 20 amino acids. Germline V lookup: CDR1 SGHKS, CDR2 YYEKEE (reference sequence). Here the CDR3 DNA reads TGTGCCAGCAGCTTGTGGGAGGTTACCGGGACAGGGGGCGGATGGAACATTCAGTACTTC. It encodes CASSLWEVTGTGGGWNIQYF.

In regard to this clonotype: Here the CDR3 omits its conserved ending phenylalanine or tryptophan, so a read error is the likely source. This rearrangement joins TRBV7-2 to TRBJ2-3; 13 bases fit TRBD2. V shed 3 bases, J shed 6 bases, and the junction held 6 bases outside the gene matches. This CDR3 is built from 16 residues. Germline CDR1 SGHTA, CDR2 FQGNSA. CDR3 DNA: TGTGCCAGCAGCTTGGGACTAGCGGGAAAGAGTGATACGCAGTATTGT. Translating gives CASSLGLAGKSDTQYC.

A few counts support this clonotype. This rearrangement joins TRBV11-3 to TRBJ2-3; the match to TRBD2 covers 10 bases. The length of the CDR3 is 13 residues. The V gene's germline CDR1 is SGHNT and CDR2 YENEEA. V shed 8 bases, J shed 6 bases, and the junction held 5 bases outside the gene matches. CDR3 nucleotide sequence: TGTGCCAGCTCTAGCGGGAGATCGGATACGCAGTATTTT. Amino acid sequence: CASSSGRSDTQYF.

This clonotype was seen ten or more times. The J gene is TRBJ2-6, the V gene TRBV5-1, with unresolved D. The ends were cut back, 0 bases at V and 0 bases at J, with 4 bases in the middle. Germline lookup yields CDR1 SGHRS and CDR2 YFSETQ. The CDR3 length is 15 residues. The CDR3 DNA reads TGCGCCAGCAGCTTGGCACTCTCTGGGGCCAACGTCCTGACTTTC. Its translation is CASSLALSGANVLTF.

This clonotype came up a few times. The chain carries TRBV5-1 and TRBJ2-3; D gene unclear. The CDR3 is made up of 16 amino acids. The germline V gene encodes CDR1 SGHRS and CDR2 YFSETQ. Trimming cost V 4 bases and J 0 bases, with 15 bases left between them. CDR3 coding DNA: TGCGCCAGCAGCGGAACTGCCACCCTCAGCACAGATACGCAGTATTTT. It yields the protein CASSGTATLSTDTQYF.

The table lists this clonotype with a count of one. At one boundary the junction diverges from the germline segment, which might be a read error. The CDR3, as DNA: TGTGCCAGCAGTTTACCCCTTACAGGGACCGAGCAGGACTTC. Protein: CASSLPLTGTEQDF. The J gene is TRBJ2-7, the V gene TRBV28, with D maybe TRBD1 (6 bases). The CDR3 extends over 14 amino acids. CDR1 and CDR2 (germline): MDHEN, SYDVKM.

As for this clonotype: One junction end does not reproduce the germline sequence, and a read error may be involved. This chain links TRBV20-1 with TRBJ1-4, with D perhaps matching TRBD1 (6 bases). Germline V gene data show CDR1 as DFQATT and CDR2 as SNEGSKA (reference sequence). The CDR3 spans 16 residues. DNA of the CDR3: TGCAGTGCTCCTGACAGGCGGAAACCAACTAATGAAAAACGGTTTTTT. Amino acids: CSAPDRRKPTNEKRFF.

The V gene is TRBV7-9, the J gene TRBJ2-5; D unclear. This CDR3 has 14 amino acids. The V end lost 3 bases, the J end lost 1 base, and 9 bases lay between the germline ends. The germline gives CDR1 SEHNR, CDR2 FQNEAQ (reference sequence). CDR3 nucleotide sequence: TGTGCCAGCAGCTTGGGGTGGGCCCAAGAGACCCAGTACTTC. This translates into CASSLGWAQETQYF.

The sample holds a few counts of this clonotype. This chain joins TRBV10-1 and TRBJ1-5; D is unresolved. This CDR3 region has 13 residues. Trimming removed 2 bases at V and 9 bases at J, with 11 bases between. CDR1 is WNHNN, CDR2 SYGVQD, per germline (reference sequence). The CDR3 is CASSEGGLRPQHF. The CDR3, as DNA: TGCGCCAGCAGTGAGGGAGGCCTAAGGCCCCAGCATTTT.

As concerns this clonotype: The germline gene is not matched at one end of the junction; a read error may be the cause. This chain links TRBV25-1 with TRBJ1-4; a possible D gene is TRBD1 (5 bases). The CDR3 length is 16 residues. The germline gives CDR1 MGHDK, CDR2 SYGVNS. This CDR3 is CAGSEDKGPWNEKLFF. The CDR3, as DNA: TGTGCCGGCAGTGAGGACAAGGGACCGTGGAATGAAAAACTGTTTTTT.

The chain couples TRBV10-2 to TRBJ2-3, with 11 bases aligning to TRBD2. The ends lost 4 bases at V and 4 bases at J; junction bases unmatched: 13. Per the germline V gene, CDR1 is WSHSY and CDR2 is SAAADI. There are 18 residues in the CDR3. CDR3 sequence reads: CASSGLAGSGPGADTQYF. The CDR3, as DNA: TGCGCCAGCAGTGGACTAGCGGGATCAGGCCCCGGGGCAGATACGCAGTATTTT.

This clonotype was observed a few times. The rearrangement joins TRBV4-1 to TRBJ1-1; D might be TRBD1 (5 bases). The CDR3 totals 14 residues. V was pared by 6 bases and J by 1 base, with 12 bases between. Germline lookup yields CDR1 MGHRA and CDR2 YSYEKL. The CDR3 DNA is TGCGCCAGCAGATCGCAGGGCGCGAACACTGAAGCTTTCTTT. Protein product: CASRSQGANTEAFF.

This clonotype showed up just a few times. CDR3 amino acids: CASSGEGGPDTQYF. CDR3 nucleotides: TGTGCCAGCAGTGGCGAAGGCGGGCCAGATACGCAGTATTTT. The gene calls are TRBV27 and TRBJ2-3; D might be TRBD2 (5 bases). Germline CDR1 is MNHEY and CDR2 is SMNVEV (reference sequence). The CDR3 is 14 residues long. V lost 5 bases to trimming and J lost 4 bases, with 13 bases between them.

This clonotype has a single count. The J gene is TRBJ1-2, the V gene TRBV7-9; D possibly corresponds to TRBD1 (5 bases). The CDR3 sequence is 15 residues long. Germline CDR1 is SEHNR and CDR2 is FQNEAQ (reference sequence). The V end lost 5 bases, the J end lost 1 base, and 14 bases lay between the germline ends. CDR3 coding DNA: TGTGCCAGCAGCAGCAGTGGGAGGGGTAACTATGGCTACACCTTC. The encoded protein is CASSSSGRGNYGYTF.

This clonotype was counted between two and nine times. CDR3 DNA sequence: TGTGCCAGCAGCCTGTACGAGGGGGCGAACACCGGGGAGCTGTTTTTT. It specifies CASSLYEGANTGELFF. The V and J genes are TRBV7-9 and TRBJ2-2; tentatively, D is TRBD1 (6 bases). There are 16 residues in the CDR3. Trimming cost V 5 bases and J 0 bases, with 13 bases left between them. Germline CDR1 is SEHNR and CDR2 is FQNEAQ (reference sequence).

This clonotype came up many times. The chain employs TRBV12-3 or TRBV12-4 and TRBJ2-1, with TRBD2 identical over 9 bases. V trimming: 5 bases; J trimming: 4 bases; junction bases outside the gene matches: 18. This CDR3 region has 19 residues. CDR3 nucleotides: TGTGCCAGCAGTGCAAACATGGGGGTAGCGGGAGTCTCTTACAATGAGCAGTTCTTC. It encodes CASSANMGVAGVSYNEQFF.

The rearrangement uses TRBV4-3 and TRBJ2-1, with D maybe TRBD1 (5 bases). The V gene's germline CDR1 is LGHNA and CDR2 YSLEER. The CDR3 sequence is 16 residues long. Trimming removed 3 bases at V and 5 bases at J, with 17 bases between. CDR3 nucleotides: TGCGCCAGCAGCCAGGGTGGCATGGGGCCCGACAATGAGCAGTTCTTC. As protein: CASSQGGMGPDNEQFF.

The chain's CDR3 is CSAGYASGEPDTQYF. The CDR3 DNA follows: TGCAGTGCTGGCTATGCGAGCGGGGAGCCAGATACGCAGTATTTT. The chain carries TRBV20-1 and TRBJ2-3, with 7 nucleotides matching TRBD2. V gave up 5 bases and J gave up 4 bases; unmatched junction bases: 12. This CDR3 has 15 residues. Germline CDR1 is DFQATT and CDR2 is SNEGSKA (reference sequence).

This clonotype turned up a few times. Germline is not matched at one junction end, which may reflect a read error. In DNA form, the CDR3 reads TGCGCCAGCAGCTTCGGAGCGGGACGCACATATACGCAGTATTTT. It yields the protein CASSFGAGRTYTQYF. The rearrangement links TRBV5-1 to TRBJ2-3, with TRBD2 matching over 7 bases. The germline CDR1 and CDR2 sequences are SGHRS and YFSETQ. The CDR3 length is 15 residues.

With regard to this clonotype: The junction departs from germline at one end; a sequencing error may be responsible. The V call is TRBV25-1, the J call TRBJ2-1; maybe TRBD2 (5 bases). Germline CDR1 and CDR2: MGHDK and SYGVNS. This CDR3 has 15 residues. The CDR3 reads CASSERSTSGNERFF. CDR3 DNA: TGTGCCAGCAGTGAGCGGTCTACCTCGGGGAATGAGCGGTTCTTC.